Below are 22 T cell receptor beta chains sequenced from a single sample in a study of CD8+ T cells in alopecia areata. Treatment meaning: oral pan-JAK inhibitor, 5-10 mg twice daily. Extraction of RNA preceded its reverse transcription into cDNA, which served as the sequencing template. Clones were sequenced by immunoSEQ multiplex PCR, and TCRdb holds only the in-frame ones, with some missing. The profile covers about 200,000 clones, with about 58% appearing a single time and more than 1.5% taken by the ten largest. This material consisted of CD4+ T cells sorted from blood, taken at week 4, from a patient treated with tofacitinib. These receptor sequences come from a human donor with alopecia areata.

The CDR3 loop reads CASSFAGDEKLFF. CDR3 coding DNA: TGTGCCAGCAGCTTCGCGGGGGATGAAAAACTGTTTTTT. This sequence joins TRBV5-4 and TRBJ1-4; D perhaps matches TRBD1 (5 bases). CDR1 and CDR2 (germline): SGHNT, YYREEE (reference sequence). V lost 2 bases to trimming and J lost 6 bases, with 8 bases between them. The CDR3 loop spans 13 amino acids. The variable domain in full, completed from reference TRBV5-4 and TRBJ1-4, reads ETGVTQSPTHLIKTRGQQVTLRCSSQSGHNTVSWYQQALGQGPQFIFQYYREEENGRGNFPPRFSGLQFPNYSSELNVNALELDDSALYLCASSFAGDEKLFFGSGTQLSVL.

This clone was found once. This chain uses TRBV27 with TRBJ1-2; tentatively, D is TRBD1 (5 bases). This CDR3 contains 14 residues. Looked up from germline, CDR1 is MNHEY and CDR2 is SMNVEV (reference sequence). Trimming removed 5 bases at V and 1 base at J, with 11 bases between. CDR3 in amino acids: CASSPGTLNYGYTF. The CDR3, as DNA: TGTGCCAGCAGTCCCGGGACTCTTAACTATGGCTACACCTTC.

The rearrangement joins TRBV7-6 to TRBJ2-5; weak D call: TRBD1 (6 bases). CDR3 size: 15 residues. V was cut by 1 base and J by 5 bases, with 14 bases left in between. In germline, CDR1 is SGHVS, CDR2 FNYEAQ. The DNA for the CDR3 is TGTGCCAGCAGCTTAGATCGGACAGCGTGGGAGACCCAGTACTTC. Protein product: CASSLDRTAWETQYF.

This clone has only a few counts. The chain couples TRBV4-3 to TRBJ1-1, with D possibly TRBD1 on 6 matching bases. Trimming cost V 0 bases and J 6 bases, with 20 bases left between them. Germline loops: CDR1 LGHNA, CDR2 YSLEER. The CDR3 runs 17 residues. CDR3 DNA sequence: TGCGCCAGCAGCCAAGATCTCAGGAGGGACCAGGGGTCTGAAGCTTTCTTT. Its translation: CASSQDLRRDQGSEAFF.

The chain combines TRBV2 with TRBJ1-2; TRBD1 might be the D (6 bases). V gave up 6 bases and J gave up 4 bases, with 15 bases separating them. From germline, CDR1 is SNHLY and CDR2 FYNNEI. This CDR3 has 14 amino acids. The CDR3 DNA reads TGTGCCAGCAGCCCCACACAGGGTTCCTATGGCTACACCTTC. It codes for CASSPTQGSYGYTF.

The chain has TRBV5-6 and TRBJ2-5; a weak D match, TRBD2 (6 bases). This CDR3 has 15 residues. V lost 5 bases and J lost 1, with 15 bases in between. The V gene's germline CDR1 is SGHDT and CDR2 YYEEEE. CDR3 protein: CASSRPAGTQETQYF. The CDR3 DNA reads as TGTGCCAGCAGTCGGCCCGCGGGGACCCAAGAGACCCAGTACTTC.

The rearrangement links TRBV4-3 to TRBJ2-3; tentatively, D is TRBD2 (6 bases). The length of the CDR3 is 16 residues. Germline V lookup: CDR1 LGHNA, CDR2 YSLEER. Trimming removed 0 bases from V and 1 base from J, with 11 bases in between. CDR3 DNA: TGCGCCAGCAGCCAAGAGACTAGGCGAGGCACAGATACGCAGTATTTT. This translates into CASSQETRRGTDTQYF.

This chain connects TRBV5-1 to TRBJ2-3; D may be TRBD1 or TRBD2 (6 bases each). Trimming left V 0 bases short and J 3 bases short, with 11 bases between. Looked up from germline, CDR1 is SGHRS and CDR2 is YFSETQ. The CDR3 runs to 15 residues. The CDR3 nucleotides read TGCGCCAGCAGCTTGGGGCAGGGGAGGACAGATACGCAGTATTTT. Encoded protein: CASSLGQGRTDTQYF.

The chain is built from TRBV29-1 and TRBJ2-3; D ambiguous. Trimming cost V 5 bases and J 1 base, with 10 bases left between them. The length of the CDR3 is 13 residues. Germline loops: CDR1 SQVTM, CDR2 ANQGSEA. The CDR3 protein is CSVKSDGTDTQYF. CDR3 bases: TGCAGCGTTAAGTCAGACGGCACAGATACGCAGTATTTT.

This chain uses TRBV6-6 with TRBJ2-7; D gene uncertain. This CDR3 contains 15 residues. Trimming left V 6 bases short and J 6 bases short, with 21 bases between. Germline V lookup: CDR1 MNHNY, CDR2 SVGAGI (reference sequence). Written as DNA, the CDR3 is TGTGCCAGCAGCCCAATTTTTGGGGATTACAGCGAGCAGTACTTC. This codes for CASSPIFGDYSEQYF.

The V and J genes are TRBV2 and TRBJ2-1; 7 bases agree with TRBD1. V shed 0 bases, J shed 10 bases, and the junction held 6 bases outside the gene matches. The CDR3 extends over 14 amino acids. Germline V gene lookup returns CDR1 SNHLY and CDR2 FYNNEI. CDR3 DNA sequence: TGTGCCAGCAGTGAAGCTCTACGGACAGGAGAGCAGTTCTTC. Its protein product is CASSEALRTGEQFF.

The chain recombines TRBV6-5 with TRBJ1-2, with D possibly being TRBD1 (6 bases). The CDR3 runs to 13 residues. In germline, CDR1 is MNHEY, CDR2 SVGAGI. V was pared by 1 base and J by 8 bases, with 11 bases between. The CDR3 protein is CASSYYGGRGYTF. The CDR3, as DNA: TGTGCCAGCAGTTACTATGGGGGCCGGGGCTACACCTTC.

The rearrangement uses TRBV14 and TRBJ1-1, with a weak D call TRBD1 (5 bases). There are 18 residues in the CDR3. V gave up 0 bases and J gave up 0 bases, with 17 bases separating them. Per germline, CDR1 SGHDN and CDR2 FVKESK. CDR3 in amino acids: CASSQELGAGALNTEAFF. CDR3 in DNA: TGTGCCAGCAGCCAAGAGTTAGGGGCTGGAGCTTTGAACACTGAAGCTTTCTTT.

This clone has a single count. The rearrangement uses TRBV25-1 and TRBJ1-2, with 7 bases identical to TRBD1. Trimming at V came to 2 bases and at J to 4 bases, leaving 7 bases not matched to a gene. This CDR3 region has 15 residues. CDR1 and CDR2 from the germline V gene are MGHDK and SYGVNS. CDR3 residues: CASSETGQRFYGYTF. DNA of the CDR3: TGTGCCAGCAGTGAAACGGGACAGCGCTTCTATGGCTACACCTTC.

V gene TRBV29-1 combines with J gene TRBJ1-2; D gene ambiguous. The CDR3 totals 12 residues. V was trimmed by 1 base and J by 5 bases, leaving 8 bases between them. Per germline, CDR1 SQVTM and CDR2 ANQGSEA. The CDR3 DNA reads as TGCAGCGTTGAAGGTCTGGTATATGGCTACACCTTC. Protein sequence: CSVEGLVYGYTF.

For this clone: This may arise from a read error, as a much more abundant clone is one base away. The chain recombines TRBV7-9 with TRBJ2-7, with 7 bases aligning to TRBD1. The germline V gene encodes CDR1 SEHNR and CDR2 FQNEAQ (reference sequence). V was pared by 4 bases and J by 0 bases, with 0 bases of the junction left unmatched. This CDR3 spans 13 amino acids. The CDR3 sequence: CASSWDSSYEQYF. The DNA of the CDR3 is TGTGCCAGCAGCTGGGACAGCTCCTACGAGCAGTACTTC.

The rearrangement joins TRBV30 to TRBJ1-1; D gene ambiguous. V gave up 4 bases and J gave up 3 bases, with 15 bases separating them. The V gene's germline CDR1 is GTSNPN and CDR2 SVGIG (reference sequence). The CDR3 length is 14 residues. The CDR3, as DNA: TGTGCCTGGATAAGAGCGCGGAGGGACACTGAAGCTTTCTTT. Protein sequence: CAWIRARRDTEAFF. The whole variable domain, filled in from reference TRBV30 and TRBJ1-1, reads SQTIHQWPATLVQPVGSPLSLECTVEGTSNPNLYWYRQAAGRGLQLLFYSVGIGQISSEVPQNLSASRPQDRQFILSSKKLLLSDSGFYLCAWIRARRDTEAFFGQGTRLTVV.

The chain uses TRBV29-1 and TRBJ2-6, with unresolved D. Germline V gene sequence: CDR1 SQVTM, CDR2 ANQGSEA. V lost 4 bases and J lost 2, with 6 bases in between. The CDR3 loop spans 13 amino acids. This CDR3 reads CSVGVAGANVLTF. CDR3 DNA sequence: TGCAGCGTTGGGGTGGCTGGGGCCAACGTCCTGACTTTC.

This clone was recorded a few times. The chain recombines TRBV19 with TRBJ2-1, with 9 bases fitting TRBD2. Trimming cost V 1 base and J 6 bases; bases outside gene matches: 4. Germline CDR1 reads LNHDA; CDR2 reads SQIVND (reference sequence). The CDR3 extends over 15 amino acids. The CDR3 protein is CASSIGAGGTNEQFF. CDR3 DNA sequence: TGTGCCAGTAGTATAGGAGCGGGGGGTACCAATGAGCAGTTCTTC.

Comment on this clone: This CDR3 is also generated by other DNA sequences in the sample. The chain joins TRBV9 to TRBJ2-7; D remains ambiguous. The V gene lost 0 bases and the J gene lost 3 bases, with 10 bases spanning the gap. The CDR3 runs to 14 residues. Germline CDR1 reads SGDLS; CDR2 reads YYNGEE. As DNA, the CDR3 is TGTGCCAGCAGCGTAGCTATGGGCGGCTACGAGCAGTACTTC. Translated: CASSVAMGGYEQYF. The full variable domain, in which reference TRBV9 and TRBJ2-7 provide the parts outside the CDR3, is DSGVTQTPKHLITATGQRVTLRCSPRSGDLSVYWYQQSLDQGLQFLIQYYNGEERAKGNILERFSAQQFPDLHSELNLSSLELGDSALYFCASSVAMGGYEQYFGPGTRLTVT.

Details on this clone: An end of the junction does not agree with germline; a read error may underlie this. The chain has TRBV7-2 and TRBJ2-3; D call uncertain. Germline loops: CDR1 SGHTA, CDR2 FQGNSA. This CDR3 is built from 13 residues. CDR3 protein: CASTLTLSDTQYF. CDR3 DNA sequence: TGTGCCAGCACCTTAACGTTAAGTGATACGCAGTATTTT.

This clone was detected a few times. The chain joins TRBV29-1 to TRBJ2-2; D unclear. The CDR3 consists of 12 residues. The germline CDR1 and CDR2 sequences are SQVTM and ANQGSEA. The V end lost 6 bases, the J end lost 4 bases, and 9 bases lay between the germline ends. CDR3 in DNA: TGCAGCGTCGCAACGACCACCGGGGAGCTGTTTTTT. Translation: CSVATTTGELFF.